The rows below give T cell receptor beta chains drawn from one sample of a study of Graves' ophthalmopathy and Graves' hyperthyroidism. TCRdb analysed the multiplex PCR reads with MiXCR anew, one entry per CDR3 protein. This sample carries a few hundred thousand distinct CDR3 sequences, around 16% of them seen once, and the ten largest clones take roughly 1.5%. The sequencing sample was made of peripheral blood. The receptor source for this set is a woman between 18 and 30 years old with Graves' ophthalmopathy. CDR3s include the opening cysteine and the closing phenylalanine or tryptophan. D genes are given only for firm matches.

D gene	J gene	V gene	CDR3 protein
TRBD2	TRBJ2-7	TRBV6-2/TRBV6-3	CASSITPLALYEQYF
TRBD1	TRBJ2-7	TRBV6-5	CASSLGQGASFAYEQYF
NA	TRBJ1-5	TRBV28	CASSLAWLDNQPQHF
NA	TRBJ2-5	TRBV4-1	CASSQDGQQETQYF
NA	TRBJ2-7	TRBV4-2	CASSQDVRTVHSGEQYF
TRBD2	TRBJ2-7	TRBV7-2	CASSFSGLNSYEQYF
TRBD1	TRBJ2-5	TRBV27	CASSTRQGRILETQYF
NA	TRBJ1-5	TRBV6-5	CASGWERGSNQPQHF
TRBD1	TRBJ1-1	TRBV6-2/TRBV6-3	CASSYSRTGRTEAFF
TRBD1	TRBJ1-1	TRBV7-2	CASSLLGQGNTEAFF
NA	TRBJ1-4	TRBV15	CATSRDRGTSEKLFF
NA	TRBJ1-6	TRBV10-3	CAISGTGWNSPLHF
NA	TRBJ1-1	TRBV24-1	CATRAQGGNTEAFF
TRBD2	TRBJ2-7	TRBV4-1	CASSQDGDRGTSGYEQYF
NA	TRBJ1-6	TRBV28	CASSPPGGGGGSPLHF
NA	TRBJ1-2	TRBV30	CAWRGPRVYVDGYTF
TRBD1	TRBJ2-4	TRBV6-2/TRBV6-3	CASRRPTGFGNIQYF
TRBD2	TRBJ2-7	TRBV7-2	CASSYGLAGEYF
NA	TRBJ2-7	TRBV6-2/TRBV6-3	CASSSLGRTYEQYF
NA	TRBJ1-1	TRBV7-3	CASSSQGGAEAFF
NA	TRBJ2-4	TRBV4-1	CASSQDQSRSGNIQYF
NA	TRBJ1-2	TRBV6-5	CASSYAAGARGGYTF
TRBD1	TRBJ2-5	TRBV11-1	CASSTWTGVILSSSETQYF
NA	TRBJ2-5	TRBV7-3	CASSSQSWETQYF
NA	TRBJ2-2	TRBV5-1	CASSQGRGITGELFF
NA	TRBJ2-7	TRBV7-2	CASSLGRQTYEQYF
NA	TRBJ1-5	TRBV6-5	CASSYSRDYSNQPQHF
NA	TRBJ2-5	TRBV7-2	CASSLAQGSFGETQYF
NA	TRBJ2-7	TRBV6-2/TRBV6-3	CASRTARGLLKYEQYF
NA	TRBJ2-5	TRBV6-5	CASKVSTGFAETQYF
NA	TRBJ1-1	TRBV7-8	CASSLMVATGEAFF
NA	TRBJ2-5	TRBV5-1	CASSPSSPGLETQYF